The next 5 T cell receptor beta chains were all read from a single sample in a study of cytomegalovirus exposure and HLA in healthy donors. 60 Vbeta and 13 Jbeta primers were used in PCR. Repertoires were generated with immunoSEQ multiplex PCR, while TCRdb's copy carries only in-frame clones and drops some. The sample carries some 180,000 clones, 65% to 80% recorded once. The sample consisted of PBMCs. The receptors come from a woman aged 25 to 39 in good health and CMV-seropositive.

The CDR3 DNA follows: TGTGCCACCAGCAACCCCTCCGGGAATGAGCAGTTCTTC. Amino acid sequence: CATSNPSGNEQFF. The chain joins TRBV15 to TRBJ2-1, with D unclear. Trimming removed 4 bases at V and 7 bases at J, with 11 bases between. Germline CDR1 LNHNV, CDR2 YYDKDF (reference sequence). There are 13 residues in the CDR3.

The chain combines TRBV7-2 with TRBJ2-7; D gene ambiguous. CDR1 and CDR2 (germline): SGHTA, FQGNSA. The ends were cut back, 3 bases at V and 2 bases at J, with 23 bases in the middle. This CDR3 spans 18 amino acids. The CDR3 here is CASSFMGTEPIRPYEQYF. The CDR3 DNA follows: TGTGCCAGCAGCTTCATGGGTACAGAACCCATAAGACCCTACGAGCAGTACTTC.

This chain uses TRBV7-8 with TRBJ2-5; 10 nucleotides line up with TRBD2. CDR3 length: 16 amino acids. The V gene's germline CDR1 is SGHVS and CDR2 FQNEAQ. The V and J ends lost 1 base and 0 bases, in that order; junction bases with no gene match: 2. The CDR3 sequence: CASSLVLAGDQETQYF. In nucleotides, the CDR3 is TGTGCCAGCAGCTTAGTCCTAGCGGGGGACCAAGAGACCCAGTACTTC.

DNA for the CDR3: TGTGCCAGCATTGGAGCATACGAGCAGTACTTC. Translation: CASIGAYEQYF. The rearrangement uses TRBV28 and TRBJ2-7; D unclear. The CDR3 consists of 11 residues. Per germline, CDR1 MDHEN and CDR2 SYDVKM. V was clipped by 7 bases and J by 4 bases, with 8 bases between them.

The chain is built from TRBV10-3 and TRBJ2-2; 12 nucleotides match TRBD1. The CDR3 is 13 amino acids. J gave up 7 bases and V 10 bases, and 4 bases lay outside the gene matches. Germline V CDR1 and CDR2: ENHRY, SYGVKD. DNA of the CDR3: TGTGCCACTGGGACAGGGGGCGGCGGGGAGCTGTTTTTT. This gives the protein CATGTGGGGELFF.